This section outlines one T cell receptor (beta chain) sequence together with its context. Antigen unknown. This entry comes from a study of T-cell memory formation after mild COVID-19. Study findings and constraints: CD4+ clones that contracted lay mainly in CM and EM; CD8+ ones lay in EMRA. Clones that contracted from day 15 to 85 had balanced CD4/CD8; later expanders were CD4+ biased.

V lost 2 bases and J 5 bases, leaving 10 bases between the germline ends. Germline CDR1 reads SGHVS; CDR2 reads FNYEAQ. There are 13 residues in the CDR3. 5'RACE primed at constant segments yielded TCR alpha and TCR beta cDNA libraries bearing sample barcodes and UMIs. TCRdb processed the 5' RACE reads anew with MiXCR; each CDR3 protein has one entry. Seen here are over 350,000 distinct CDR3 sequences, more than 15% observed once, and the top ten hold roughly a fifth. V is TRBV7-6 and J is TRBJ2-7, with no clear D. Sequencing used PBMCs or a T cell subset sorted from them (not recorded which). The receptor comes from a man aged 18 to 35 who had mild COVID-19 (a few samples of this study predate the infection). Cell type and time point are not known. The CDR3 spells CASSLSHANEQYF. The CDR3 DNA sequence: TGTGCCAGCAGCTTAAGCCATGCCAACGAGCAGTACTTC.